The rows below give T cell receptor beta chains drawn from one sample of a study of cytomegalovirus exposure and HLA in healthy donors. The assay was immunoSEQ multiplex PCR, and TCRdb's table has in-frame clones only and misses some. Of some 180,000 clones in the sample, 80% were seen once. Sequencing input: PBMCs. The receptors originated from a girl between 5 and 17 years old in good health and CMV-seropositive. CDR3s include the opening cysteine and the closing phenylalanine or tryptophan. The order of the fields is clone size, J gene, D gene, V gene, CDR3 DNA, CDR3 protein. A D gene is named only where the DNA matches it firmly. Size tells how often a clone was seen (once, few, many) or the class of an expanded clone, and some rows leave it out.

clone size: few
J gene: TRBJ2-5
D gene: TRBD1
V gene: TRBV2
CDR3 DNA: TGTGCCAGCAGCCGACCCGGGACAGGGGAGACCCAGTACTTC
CDR3 protein: CASSRPGTGETQYF

clone size: -
J gene: TRBJ2-7
D gene: TRBD2
V gene: TRBV15
CDR3 DNA: TGTGCCACCAGCAGGGGGGGGGACTACGAGCAGTACTTC
CDR3 protein: CATSRGGDYEQYF

clone size: -
J gene: TRBJ2-2
D gene: TRBD1
V gene: TRBV27
CDR3 DNA: TGTGCCAGCAGTCGACAGGGGGCCGGCGGGGAGCTGTTTTTT
CDR3 protein: CASSRQGAGGELFF

clone size: -
J gene: TRBJ2-7
D gene: TRBD2
V gene: TRBV7-9
CDR3 DNA: TGTGCCAGCAGCTTGGGGACTAGCGGGAGCAACGAGCAGTACTTC
CDR3 protein: CASSLGTSGSNEQYF

clone size: -
J gene: TRBJ2-7
D gene: -
V gene: TRBV5-1
CDR3 DNA: TGCGCCAGCAGCTTGGTGGAGAGAGAGCAGTACTTC
CDR3 protein: CASSLVEREQYF

clone size: -
J gene: TRBJ1-1
D gene: TRBD1
V gene: TRBV29-1
CDR3 DNA: TGCAGCGTTGAGCTCGCTACTGGGACAGCGAACACTGAAGCTTTCTTT
CDR3 protein: CSVELATGTANTEAFF

clone size: -
J gene: TRBJ2-7
D gene: -
V gene: TRBV4-1
CDR3 DNA: TGCGCCAGCAGCCAAGGGACCAGCGGAGACTACGAGCAGTACTTC
CDR3 protein: CASSQGTSGDYEQYF

clone size: -
J gene: TRBJ2-5
D gene: TRBD2
V gene: TRBV5-1
CDR3 DNA: TGCGCCAGCAGCCTAAACCTAGCGGGAGAGACCCAGTACTTC
CDR3 protein: CASSLNLAGETQYF

clone size: few
J gene: TRBJ1-1
D gene: -
V gene: TRBV5-1
CDR3 DNA: TGCGCCAGCAGCTTGGAGGGGCGGACTGAAGCTTTCTTT
CDR3 protein: CASSLEGRTEAFF

clone size: -
J gene: TRBJ2-1
D gene: -
V gene: TRBV6-6
CDR3 DNA: TGTGCCAGCAGTTACTTGGACTGGGACAATGAGCAGTTCTTC
CDR3 protein: CASSYLDWDNEQFF

clone size: -
J gene: TRBJ2-7
D gene: TRBD2
V gene: TRBV6-1
CDR3 DNA: TGTGCCAGCAGTGAATGGCGGGAGGGCTCCTACGAGCAGTACTTC
CDR3 protein: CASSEWREGSYEQYF

clone size: -
J gene: TRBJ2-2
D gene: -
V gene: TRBV4-1
CDR3 DNA: TGCGCCAGCAGCCCGGCTCGGGCGGGGAGGCTCGGCACCGGGGAGCTGTTTTTT
CDR3 protein: CASSPARAGRLGTGELFF

clone size: -
J gene: TRBJ2-1
D gene: TRBD2
V gene: TRBV14
CDR3 DNA: TGTGCCAGCAGCCAGCTAGCGGGAGTTGGTGAGCAGTTCTTC
CDR3 protein: CASSQLAGVGEQFF

clone size: -
J gene: TRBJ1-5
D gene: TRBD1
V gene: TRBV30
CDR3 DNA: TGTGCCTGGAGTGGACAGGGCGATCAGCCCCAGCATTTT
CDR3 protein: CAWSGQGDQPQHF

clone size: few
J gene: TRBJ2-5
D gene: TRBD2
V gene: TRBV25-1
CDR3 DNA: TGTGCCACCGGATTACTAGCGGGAGACGAGACCCAGTACTTC
CDR3 protein: CATGLLAGDETQYF

clone size: -
J gene: TRBJ1-1
D gene: -
V gene: TRBV6-5
CDR3 DNA: TGTGCCAGCTATAGACAGATGAACACTGAAGCTTTCTTT
CDR3 protein: CASYRQMNTEAFF

clone size: few
J gene: TRBJ2-7
D gene: -
V gene: TRBV6-5
CDR3 DNA: TGTGCCAGCAGTAGGGGGGGGGCGGATTCCTACGAGCAGTACTTC
CDR3 protein: CASSRGGADSYEQYF

clone size: -
J gene: TRBJ2-5
D gene: TRBD2
V gene: TRBV5-1
CDR3 DNA: TGCGCCAGCAGTCCTAGGGCAGGGATAGCGGGGTACCTTCAAGAGACCCAGTACTTC
CDR3 protein: CASSPRAGIAGYLQETQYF

clone size: once
J gene: TRBJ2-5
D gene: -
V gene: TRBV18
CDR3 DNA: TGTGCCAGCTCGCCACTTAGGGGAAGCCAAGAGACCCAGTACTTC
CDR3 protein: CASSPLRGSQETQYF

clone size: -
J gene: TRBJ2-3
D gene: -
V gene: TRBV5-1
CDR3 DNA: TGCGCCAGCAGCGTAGGACTGATTAGCACAGATACGCAGTATTTT
CDR3 protein: CASSVGLISTDTQYF

clone size: -
J gene: TRBJ1-5
D gene: -
V gene: TRBV21-1
CDR3 DNA: TGTGCCAGCAGCTTAAAATGCCGGTTACATCCAACAGATAGCAATCAGCCCCAGCATTTT
CDR3 protein: CASSLKCRLHPTDSNQPQHF

clone size: once
J gene: TRBJ1-2
D gene: TRBD1
V gene: TRBV6-5
CDR3 DNA: TGTGCCAGCAGTCCCGCACCGGGACAGAACTATGGCTACACCTTC
CDR3 protein: CASSPAPGQNYGYTF

clone size: few
J gene: TRBJ1-1
D gene: TRBD1
V gene: TRBV5-4
CDR3 DNA: TGTGCCAGCACCACGGACAGGGGAGTCACTGAAGCTTTCTTT
CDR3 protein: CASTTDRGVTEAFF

clone size: -
J gene: TRBJ2-1
D gene: TRBD1
V gene: TRBV10-3
CDR3 DNA: TGTGCCATCAGGGGGGACAGGGGGTTCGATGAGCAGTTCTTC
CDR3 protein: CAIRGDRGFDEQFF

clone size: -
J gene: TRBJ2-2
D gene: -
V gene: TRBV2
CDR3 DNA: TGTGCCTCCCAACAACTCGGGACTCCGGCGTGGGGCGGGGAGCTGTTTTTT
CDR3 protein: CASQQLGTPAWGGELFF

clone size: once
J gene: TRBJ2-1
D gene: -
V gene: TRBV7-2
CDR3 DNA: TGTGCCAGCAGCTTGATCGTTCTAGCTGCAAGCTCCTACAATGAGCAGTTCTTC
CDR3 protein: CASSLIVLAASSYNEQFF

clone size: once
J gene: TRBJ1-4
D gene: TRBD1
V gene: TRBV11-3
CDR3 DNA: TGTGCCAGCAGCAGGACAGGAATGAATGAAAAACTGTTTTTT
CDR3 protein: CASSRTGMNEKLFF

clone size: -
J gene: TRBJ2-7
D gene: TRBD2
V gene: TRBV29-1
CDR3 DNA: TGCAGCGTGCGGACTAGCGCTCCCTACGAGCAGTACTTC
CDR3 protein: CSVRTSAPYEQYF

clone size: -
J gene: TRBJ1-1
D gene: -
V gene: TRBV25-1
CDR3 DNA: TGTGCCAGCAGTGATATGGGCACCATAAACACTGAAGCTTTCTTT
CDR3 protein: CASSDMGTINTEAFF

clone size: -
J gene: TRBJ2-1
D gene: TRBD2
V gene: TRBV10-1
CDR3 DNA: TGCGCCAGCAGTTATCGGCTAGCGGGGAGCAATGAGCAGTTCTTC
CDR3 protein: CASSYRLAGSNEQFF

clone size: -
J gene: TRBJ2-1
D gene: TRBD2
V gene: TRBV27
CDR3 DNA: TGTGCCAGCAGTTTAGCAATGGCGGGAGAGGGCAATGAGCAGTTCTTC
CDR3 protein: CASSLAMAGEGNEQFF

clone size: -
J gene: TRBJ1-2
D gene: TRBD1
V gene: TRBV5-1
CDR3 DNA: TGCGCCAGCAGCATGACAGGGGTTATGACGCGCTATGGCTACACCTTC
CDR3 protein: CASSMTGVMTRYGYTF

clone size: few
J gene: TRBJ2-3
D gene: TRBD1
V gene: TRBV5-4
CDR3 DNA: TGTGCCAGCAGCCGTCAGGGGGCAACAGATACGCAGTATTTT
CDR3 protein: CASSRQGATDTQYF

clone size: -
J gene: TRBJ1-2
D gene: -
V gene: TRBV5-6
CDR3 DNA: TGTGCCAGCAGCTTGGATGTGGGCCAAGGCTACACCTTC
CDR3 protein: CASSLDVGQGYTF